The entry below describes one T cell receptor beta chain. Antigen specificity is unknown. 5'RACE with constant-segment primers built TCRalpha and TCRbeta cDNA libraries with UMIs. TCRdb reprocessed the 5' RACE reads with MiXCR, giving one entry per CDR3 protein. The sample holds about 410,000 distinct CDR3 sequences, 20% to 30% seen once. This entry belongs to a study of T-cell memory formation after mild COVID-19. Study-level points and caveats: CD4/CD8 balance characterized clones contracting day 15 to 85, and CD4+ skew characterized later expanders.

The ends lost 2 bases at V and 4 bases at J; junction bases unmatched: 7. The CDR3 runs to 16 residues. Germline V CDR1 and CDR2: SGHRS, YFSETQ. The receptor was isolated from an adult woman who had mild COVID-19 (a few samples of this study predate the infection). Cell type and time point are not known. Sequencing input: PBMCs or a T cell subset sorted from them (not recorded which). The gene calls are TRBV5-1 and TRBJ2-3; 10 nucleotides line up with TRBD1. The CDR3 region is CASSFSGQGVADTQYF. DNA for the CDR3: TGCGCCAGCAGCTTTTCAGGACAGGGGGTGGCAGATACGCAGTATTTT.